What follows are 16 T cell receptor beta chains derived from one specimen sequenced in a study of blood T cells in healthy people across ages. Alongside a J-beta primer mix, a sample-barcoded 5' primer served in a second PCR lasting about 7 to 12 cycles. MiXCR was run by TCRdb on the 5' RACE reads, yielding one entry per CDR3 protein. Of hundreds of thousands of distinct CDR3 sequences in the sample, roughly 50% were seen once. Sequencing was done on a sample of blood. The receptors stem from a woman in her fifties or sixties in good health.

About this clonotype: One end of the junction fails to match germline, which may point to a read error. The rearrangement joins TRBV7-3 to TRBJ1-1; D is uncertain. Germline V gives CDR1 SGHTA, CDR2 FQGTGA. This CDR3 has 16 amino acids. The CDR3 reads CVSSPSPLRRGTEAFF. CDR3 sequence (DNA): TGTGTCAGCAGCCCCTCCCCCCTGCGGCGTGGAACTGAAGCTTTCTTT.

The rearrangement links TRBV20-1 to TRBJ2-1; no reliable D call. This CDR3 comprises 11 residues. V was shortened by 2 bases and J by 9 bases, with 8 bases between the two germline ends. Per germline, CDR1 DFQATT and CDR2 SNEGSKA (reference sequence). CDR3 sequence: CSARKGFEQFF. The CDR3 bases are TGCAGTGCTAGAAAGGGTTTTGAGCAGTTCTTC.

The chain recombines TRBV7-3 with TRBJ2-7; 9 bases are a match to TRBD1. J lost 6 bases, V lost 5 bases, and 8 bases had no gene match. The CDR3 consists of 14 residues. Germline V gene lookup returns CDR1 SGHTA and CDR2 FQGTGA. CDR3: CASSGPGQGAEQYF. CDR3 DNA: TGTGCCAGCAGCGGACCGGGACAGGGTGCCGAGCAGTACTTC.

In this sample, this clonotype turned up once. The chain uses TRBV20-1 and TRBJ1-2, with D perhaps TRBD1 (5 bases). The CDR3 sequence is 13 residues long. The germline V gene has CDR1 DFQATT and CDR2 SNEGSKA (reference sequence). V dropped 7 bases and J dropped 6 bases, with 18 bases sitting between them. The CDR3 nucleotides read TGCAGTGGGCAGGTCCCTCAAGGGGATGGCTACACCTTC. Protein product: CSGQVPQGDGYTF.

The sample holds a few counts of this clonotype. The V call is TRBV4-3, the J call TRBJ2-7, with 9 bases identical to TRBD1. V was pared by 0 bases and J by 6 bases, with 6 bases of the junction left unmatched. The germline V gene has CDR1 LGHNA and CDR2 YSLEER. The CDR3 is 15 amino acids. DNA of the CDR3: TGCGCCAGCAGCCAAGAGGGACAGGGTGCCGGCGAGCAGTACTTC. Translated, it gives CASSQEGQGAGEQYF.

Written as DNA, the CDR3 is TGCAGTGCCAAGGACAGGAAGAGCTCTGGGGCCAACGTCCTGACTTTC. This encodes CSAKDRKSSGANVLTF. The chain carries TRBV20-1 and TRBJ2-6, with 7 bases identical to TRBD1. The V and J ends lost 6 bases and 0 bases, in that order; junction bases with no gene match: 8. Germline loops: CDR1 DFQATT, CDR2 SNEGSKA (reference sequence). This CDR3 is 16 amino acids long.

This rearrangement joins TRBV20-1 to TRBJ2-4; a weak D match, TRBD1 (5 bases). Looked up from germline, CDR1 is DFQATT and CDR2 is SNEGSKA (reference sequence). This CDR3 has 13 amino acids. Between the trimmed V and J ends, which lost 4 bases and 6 bases, there was a span of 13 bases. The DNA for the CDR3 is TGCAGTGCTACCCAGGGTAGAACAAACATTCAGTACTTC. Translated: CSATQGRTNIQYF.

This clonotype appeared once. This chain connects TRBV7-2 to TRBJ2-2; maybe TRBD1 (6 bases). CDR1 and CDR2 from the germline V gene are SGHTA and FQGNSA. Trimming shortened V by 5 bases and J by 6 bases, and 16 bases separated the two germline ends. This CDR3 is built from 15 residues. The CDR3 sequence is CASSPTLNRAGELFF. CDR3 coding DNA: TGTGCCAGCAGCCCTACCCTAAACAGGGCCGGGGAGCTGTTTTTT.

This clonotype has only a few counts. The genes are TRBV4-3 and TRBJ1-6; D is uncertain. Trimming pared 1 base from V and 8 bases from J, leaving 9 bases between. The germline CDR1 and CDR2 sequences are LGHNA and YSLEER. The CDR3 consists of 14 residues. CDR3 amino acids: CASSQVRSYSPLHF. CDR3 in DNA: TGCGCCAGCAGCCAAGTTCGGTCTTATTCACCCCTCCACTTT.

The chain joins TRBV7-9 to TRBJ2-7, with 7 bases matching TRBD1. Germline loops: CDR1 SEHNR, CDR2 FQNEAQ (reference sequence). J gave up 6 bases and V 1 base, and 9 bases lay outside the gene matches. The CDR3 consists of 15 residues. The CDR3 region has the DNA TGTGCCAGCAGCTTAGATAGGGGGCGTAGATCCGAGCAGTACTTC. As protein: CASSLDRGRRSEQYF.

The sample holds a few counts of this clonotype. The genes are TRBV5-4 and TRBJ1-1, with unresolved D. V lost 0 bases, J lost 3 bases, and 9 bases lay in between. This CDR3 has 14 residues. CDR1 and CDR2 (germline): SGHNT, YYREEE (reference sequence). The chain's CDR3 is CASSLDGYHTEAFF. CDR3 sequence (DNA): TGTGCCAGCAGCTTGGACGGGTATCACACTGAAGCTTTCTTT.

This chain connects TRBV27 to TRBJ1-4; D unresolved. Germline CDR1 MNHEY, CDR2 SMNVEV (reference sequence). V lost 3 bases and J lost 0, with 5 bases in between. CDR3 length: 14 residues. The CDR3 region has the DNA TGTGCCAGCAGTTTCCGGACAACTAATGAAAAACTGTTTTTT. This codes for CASSFRTTNEKLFF.

This clonotype was counted once. CDR3 amino acids: CASSLVVRELFYNEQFF. The CDR3 region has the DNA TGTGCCAGCAGCTTAGTAGTCCGGGAGCTCTTCTACAATGAGCAGTTCTTC. The V gene is TRBV7-8, the J gene TRBJ2-1; tentative D call: TRBD2 (6 bases). CDR3 size: 17 residues. Trimming removed 1 base from V and 3 bases from J, with 16 bases in between. Per germline, CDR1 SGHVS and CDR2 FQNEAQ.

This clonotype was counted a few times. The rearrangement links TRBV6-6 to TRBJ2-7; D unclear. The CDR3 spans 13 residues. V gave up 6 bases and J gave up 2 bases, with 11 bases separating them. Germline V gene sequence: CDR1 MNHNY, CDR2 SVGAGI (reference sequence). The CDR3 protein is CASRWAATYEQYF. CDR3 DNA sequence: TGTGCCAGCAGGTGGGCTGCAACCTACGAGCAGTACTTC.

This chain uses TRBV20-1 with TRBJ2-3, with D perhaps given as TRBD1 or TRBD2 (5 bases each). Trimming removed 1 base at V and 5 bases at J, with 13 bases between. Per the germline V gene, CDR1 is DFQATT and CDR2 is SNEGSKA (reference sequence). This CDR3 has 14 residues. This chain's CDR3 is CSARAVGRVDTQYF. DNA of the CDR3: TGCAGTGCTAGAGCGGTGGGACGGGTAGATACGCAGTATTTT.

The chain combines TRBV5-1 with TRBJ2-7, with 7 bases matching TRBD1. The CDR3 runs 13 residues. CDR1 is SGHRS, CDR2 YFSETQ, per germline. After removal of 4 bases from V and 6 bases from J, the junction contained 7 bases not matched to a gene. The CDR3: CASSPRQGREQYF. The CDR3, as DNA: TGCGCCAGCAGCCCCCGACAGGGACGCGAGCAGTACTTC.